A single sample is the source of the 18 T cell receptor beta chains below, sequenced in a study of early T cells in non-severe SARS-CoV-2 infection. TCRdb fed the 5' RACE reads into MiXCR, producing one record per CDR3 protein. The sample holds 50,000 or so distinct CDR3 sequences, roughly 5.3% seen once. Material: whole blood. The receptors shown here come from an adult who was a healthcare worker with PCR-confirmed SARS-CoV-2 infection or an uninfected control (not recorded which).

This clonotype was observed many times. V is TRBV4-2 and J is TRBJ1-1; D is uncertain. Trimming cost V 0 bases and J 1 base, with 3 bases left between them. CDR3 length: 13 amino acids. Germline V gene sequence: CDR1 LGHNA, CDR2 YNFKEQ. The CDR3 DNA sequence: TGTGCCAGCAGCCAAGAACGGAACACTGAAGCTTTCTTT. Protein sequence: CASSQERNTEAFF.

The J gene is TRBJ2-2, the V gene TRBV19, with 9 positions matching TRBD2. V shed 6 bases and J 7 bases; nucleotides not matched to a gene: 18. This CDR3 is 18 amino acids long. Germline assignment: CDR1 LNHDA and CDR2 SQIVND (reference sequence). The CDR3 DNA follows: TGTGCCAGTAGACCGGCGGGAGTAGCGGGAGTCGGGGACGGGGAGCTGTTTTTT. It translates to CASRPAGVAGVGDGELFF.

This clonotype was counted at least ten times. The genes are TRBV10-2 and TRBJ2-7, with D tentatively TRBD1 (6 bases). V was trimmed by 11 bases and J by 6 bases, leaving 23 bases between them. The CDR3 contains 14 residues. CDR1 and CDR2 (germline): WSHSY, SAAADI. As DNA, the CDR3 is TGCGCCTCCCGGGACATTCGCCCGAGGGGCGAGCAGTACTTC. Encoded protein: CASRDIRPRGEQYF.

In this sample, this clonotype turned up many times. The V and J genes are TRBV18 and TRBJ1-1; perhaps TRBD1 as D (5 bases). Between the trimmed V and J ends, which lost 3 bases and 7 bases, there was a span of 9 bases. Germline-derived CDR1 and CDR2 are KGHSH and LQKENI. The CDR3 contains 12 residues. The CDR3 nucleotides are TGTGCCAGCTCACCCTGGGACGGTGAAGCTTTCTTT. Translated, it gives CASSPWDGEAFF.

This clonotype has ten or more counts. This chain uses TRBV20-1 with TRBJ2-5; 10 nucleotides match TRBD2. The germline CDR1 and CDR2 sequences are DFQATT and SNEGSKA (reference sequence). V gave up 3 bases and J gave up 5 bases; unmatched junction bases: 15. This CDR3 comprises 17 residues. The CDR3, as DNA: TGCAGTGCTAGCCCCCTCCTCGGGACTAGCGACCGGGAGACCCAGTACTTC. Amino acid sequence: CSASPLLGTSDRETQYF.

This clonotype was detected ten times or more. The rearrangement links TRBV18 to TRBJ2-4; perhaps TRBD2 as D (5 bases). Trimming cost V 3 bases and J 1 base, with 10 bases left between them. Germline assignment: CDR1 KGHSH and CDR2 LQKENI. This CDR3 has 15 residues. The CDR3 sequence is CASSPGQRAKNIQYF. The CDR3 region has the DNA TGTGCCAGCTCACCGGGCCAGCGGGCCAAAAACATTCAGTACTTC.

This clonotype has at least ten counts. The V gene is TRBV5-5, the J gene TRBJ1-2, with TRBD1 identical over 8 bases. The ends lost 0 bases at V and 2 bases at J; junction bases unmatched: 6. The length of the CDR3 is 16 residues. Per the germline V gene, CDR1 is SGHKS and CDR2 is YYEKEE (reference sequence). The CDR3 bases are TGTGCCAGCAGCTTGGTGTCAGGGGGCGCGAACTATGGCTACACCTTC. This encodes CASSLVSGGANYGYTF.

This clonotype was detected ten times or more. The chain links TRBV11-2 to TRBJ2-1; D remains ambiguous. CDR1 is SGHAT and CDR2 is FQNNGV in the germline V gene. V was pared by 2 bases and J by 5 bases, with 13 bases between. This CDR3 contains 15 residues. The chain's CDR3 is CASSLRPSSNNEQFF. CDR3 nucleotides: TGTGCCAGCAGCTTAAGGCCTAGTTCCAACAATGAGCAGTTCTTC.

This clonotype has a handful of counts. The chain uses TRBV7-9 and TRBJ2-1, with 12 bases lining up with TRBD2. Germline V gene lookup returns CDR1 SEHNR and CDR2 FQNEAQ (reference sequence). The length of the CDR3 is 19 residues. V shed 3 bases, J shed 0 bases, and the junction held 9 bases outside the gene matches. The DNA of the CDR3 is TGTGCCAGCAGCTTTGGCCTAGCGGGAGGGTCGAGCTCCTACAATGAGCAGTTCTTC. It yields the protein CASSFGLAGGSSSYNEQFF.

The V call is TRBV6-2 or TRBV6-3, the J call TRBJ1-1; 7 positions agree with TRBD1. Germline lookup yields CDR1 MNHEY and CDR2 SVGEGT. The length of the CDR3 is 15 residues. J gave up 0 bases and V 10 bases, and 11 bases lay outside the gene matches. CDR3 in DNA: TGTGCCACCCACAACCCAGGGGGAATGAACACTGAAGCTTTCTTT. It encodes CATHNPGGMNTEAFF.

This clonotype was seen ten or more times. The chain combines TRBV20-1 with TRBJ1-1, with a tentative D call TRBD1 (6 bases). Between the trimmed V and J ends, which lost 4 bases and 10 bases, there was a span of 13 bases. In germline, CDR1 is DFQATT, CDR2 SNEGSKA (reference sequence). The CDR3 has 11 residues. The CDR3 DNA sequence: TGCAGTGCTATGAGACAGGAACGAGCTTTCTTT. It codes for CSAMRQERAFF.

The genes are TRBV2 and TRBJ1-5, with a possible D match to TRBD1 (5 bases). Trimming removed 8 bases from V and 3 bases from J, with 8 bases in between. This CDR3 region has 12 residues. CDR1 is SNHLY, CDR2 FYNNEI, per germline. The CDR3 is CASRQSNQPQHF. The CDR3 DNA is TGTGCCAGCCGACAGTCCAATCAGCCCCAGCATTTT.

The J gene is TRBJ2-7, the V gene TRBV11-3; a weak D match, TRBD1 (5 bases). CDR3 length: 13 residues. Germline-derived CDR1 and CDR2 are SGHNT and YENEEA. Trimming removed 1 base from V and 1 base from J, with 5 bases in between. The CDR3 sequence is CASSLGQSYEQYF. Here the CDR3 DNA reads TGTGCCAGCAGCTTAGGACAGTCCTACGAGCAGTACTTC.

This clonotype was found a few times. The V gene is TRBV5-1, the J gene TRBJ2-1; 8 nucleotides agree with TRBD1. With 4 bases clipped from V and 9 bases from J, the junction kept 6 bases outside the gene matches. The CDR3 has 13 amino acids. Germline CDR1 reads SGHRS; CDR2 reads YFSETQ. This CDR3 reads CASSLYRGVEQFF. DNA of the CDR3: TGCGCCAGCAGCCTGTACAGGGGGGTTGAGCAGTTCTTC.

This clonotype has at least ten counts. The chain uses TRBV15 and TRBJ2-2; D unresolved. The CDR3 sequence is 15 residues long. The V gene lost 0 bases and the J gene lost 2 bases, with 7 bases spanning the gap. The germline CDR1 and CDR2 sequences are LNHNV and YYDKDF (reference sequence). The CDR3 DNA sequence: TGTGCCACCAGCAGAGAAGGCGGTAACACCGGGGAGCTGTTTTTT. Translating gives CATSREGGNTGELFF. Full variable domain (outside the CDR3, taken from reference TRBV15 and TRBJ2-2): DAMVIQNPRYQVTQFGKPVTLSCSQTLNHNVMYWYQQKSSQAPKLLFHYYDKDFNNEADTPDNFQSRRPNTSFCFLDIRSPGLGDTAMYLCATSREGGNTGELFFGEGSRLTVL.

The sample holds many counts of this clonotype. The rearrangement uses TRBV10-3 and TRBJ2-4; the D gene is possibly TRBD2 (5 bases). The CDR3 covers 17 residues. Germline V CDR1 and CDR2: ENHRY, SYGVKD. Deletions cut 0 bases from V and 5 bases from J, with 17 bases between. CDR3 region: CAISESGGSPGENIQYF. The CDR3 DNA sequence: TGTGCCATCAGTGAGTCCGGCGGCTCCCCCGGGGAAAACATTCAGTACTTC.

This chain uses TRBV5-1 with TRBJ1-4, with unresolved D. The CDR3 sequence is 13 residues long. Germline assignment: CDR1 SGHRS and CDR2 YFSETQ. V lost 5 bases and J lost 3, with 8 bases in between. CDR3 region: CASRQIANEKLFF. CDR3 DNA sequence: TGCGCCAGCAGACAAATAGCTAATGAAAAACTGTTTTTT.

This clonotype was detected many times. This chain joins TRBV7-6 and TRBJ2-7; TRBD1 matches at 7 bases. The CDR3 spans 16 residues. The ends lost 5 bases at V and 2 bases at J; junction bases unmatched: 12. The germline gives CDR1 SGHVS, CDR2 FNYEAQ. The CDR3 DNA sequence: TGTGCCAGCAGCCTAGAGGTGGGACAGCTCCCCTACGAGCAGTACTTC. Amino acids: CASSLEVGQLPYEQYF.